This T cell receptor beta chain stems from a study of T cell responses to AZD1222 COVID-19 vaccine (dated by TCRdb to about 2021). A note on the overall study: AZD1222 recipients given second doses at about 4 weeks or at about 12 weeks were pooled, since spike-specific TCR depth and breadth were not found to differ between the two schedules. A total of approximately 240 trial participants underwent TCR sequencing, of whom some 200 had received two doses of AZD1222 and 26 had received two doses of the MenACWY control vaccine. Enrollment into the trials was organized by age into subgroups of 18-55, 56-69 and 70-plus years, and those subgroups contained roughly 150, 30 and 60 TCR-sequenced participants, respectively.

About this clone itself: Its antigen has not been determined. Base quality data are lacking; no much larger clone is found one base away.

Results the study describes overall, beyond this receptor: Nearly half of unique spike-specific TCRs reportedly recognized epitopes outside regions mutated in the B.1.351 and B.1.1.7 variants. Conclusions about previously exposed vaccinees were limited because only six AZD1222 recipients were SARS-CoV-2 seropositive at baseline. Vaccine-associated CD4 TCRs spanned the whole spike protein, with dominant responses in regions 160-218 and 743-854. Most participants were white British and females outnumbered males, and the authors suggested that clonal diversity may have been underestimated. Because no samples from the day 14 peak response were available, repertoires could be characterized only after the peak T cell response. The 56-69-year group was small, and its depth increase did not reach significance, likely because of low power. A significant rise in spike-specific TCR breadth and depth was observed after two AZD1222 doses relative to day 0 and relative to MenACWY recipients.

The CDR3 regions of human TCRbeta chains were analyzed by immunosequencing. On the authors' methods: TCRs in the repertoires were matched against a reference library of SARS-CoV-2-specific TCRs that had been generated with the MIRA antigen-specificity platform. Breadth meant the fraction of unique TCRs that were SARS-CoV-2-associated, whereas depth meant the fraction of total T cells that were SARS-CoV-2-associated. Using the MIRA data, each spike-specific TCR was mapped to the spike region that the TCR reacts to and placed in a CD4 or CD8 class. Log10-transformed breadth and depth values were compared by one-way ANOVA with Sidak's multiple comparisons tests. This immuneACCESS table, as held by TCRdb, lists in-frame sequences with V and J called but not all clones. Of the missing ones, under half trace to an unresolved V gene in checked studies; the others have no known cause. Clone size and V and J calls were adopted from that table, with D and trimming inferred from the DNA. This sample comprises 120,000 or so clones, roughly 90% of them detected only once. Clones ranked in the top ten supply approximately 1% of the sample.

The CDR3 has 15 amino acids, counting the end cysteine and phenylalanine. Only the CDR3 DNA stays, 45 bases, in frame from base 1. Sequences SNHLY (CDR1) and FYNNEI (CDR2) are obtained from the germline V gene. Compared with germline, V lacks 2 bases and J lacks 8 bases; bases without a gene match: 6. What the time point label conveys for this sample: baseline before first vaccination. The vaccinee samples were drawn from two UK trials, COV001 and COV002, one of which was a single-blind randomized controlled phase 2/3 trial testing AZD1222 (ChAdOx1 nCoV-19) in healthy adults. For TCRbeta chain sequencing, PBMC samples from trial participants were taken at day 0 and at day 28 after the second dose.

The TCR sequence derives from an adult in good health. This sequence uses TRBV2 and TRBJ2-4; 10 nucleotides in the junction match TRBD1. The sample here was peripheral blood, taken on day 0 of AZD1222 vaccination. The DNA sequence follows: TGTGCCAGCAGTGAATACGGACAGGGGGGGGACATTCAGTACTTC. Translated, this gives CASSEYGQGGDIQYF.